The present T cell receptor (beta chain) was sequenced within a study of T cells in tuberculosis. Study-wide background: IGRA-negative adolescents, IGRA-positive adolescents with latent tuberculosis and adults with active tuberculosis formed this South African cohort.

The CDR3 sequence is 14 residues long. CDR1 and CDR2 (germline): LNHNV, YYDKDF (reference sequence). Trimming took off 9 bases at V and 5 bases at J, with 19 bases between the two ends. Data came from immunoSEQ multiplex PCR; TCRdb stores just in-frame clones and leaves some out. The sample contains about 9,200 clones, approximately 94% of which appear only once. The TCR sequence derives from an adult with tuberculosis. The gene calls are TRBV15 and TRBJ2-5; tentative D call: TRBD2 (7 bases). Sequenced input: PBMCs. CDR3 in amino acids: CATKVAGAGETQYF. DNA of the CDR3: TGTGCCACTAAGGTCGCGGGGGCTGGGGAGACCCAGTACTTC.